A selection of T cell receptor beta chains follows, all from one sample in a study of T cell changes during pregnancy in multiple sclerosis. Sequencing used immunoSEQ multiplex PCR; TCRdb keeps in-frame clones, though not all of them. The repertoire holds approximately 60,000 clones, about 90% seen once, with about 2.5% in the top ten. Sequencing was performed on peripheral blood, taken in the first trimester of pregnancy. These receptors all stem from a female donor with multiple sclerosis, enrolled in a pregnancy study. Both conserved end residues are trimmed from each CDR3.

v_call | cdr3_aa
TRBV19 | ASSFYGGTDEQY
TRBV7-9 | ASSSYRGWTGNTIY
TRBV5-1 | ASSSDPRGRAYEQY
TRBV4-1 | ASSPIPDRDDQPQH
TRBV6-6 | ASSPGQMGADTQY
TRBV19 | ATEQGWEQY
TRBV11-3 | ASSQLTGVSGELF
TRBV6-5 | ASKASGTYEQY
TRBV30 | AWCGRNGNTIY
TRBV7-2 | ASSKRTGGANGELF
TRBV27 | ASSGYSGLYGYT
TRBV7-2 | ASSSLGTGEPDTQY
TRBV15 | ATSLQGGNTIY
TRBV5-4 | ASSLRQSYEQY
TRBV11-2 | ASSLDWRDNTGELF
TRBV6-1 | ASRTGAGESYEQY
TRBV21-1 | ASSKAIWTQNQPQH
TRBV19 | ASSITSGSHRDTQY
TRBV27 | ASRPDGTVREKLF
TRBV27 | ASRDRGGNTEAF
TRBV30 | AWSERRDSYNSPLH
TRBV7-9 | ASSLAQYTDTQY
TRBV4-2 | ASSQDSGASGVTGELF
TRBV5-8 | ASSLYGAGVLSYEQY
TRBV27 | ASRGGGTEAF
TRBV29-1 | SVTSGSSYEQY
TRBV6-5 | ASSSQGENYEQY
TRBV4-3 | ASSQVAGATDTQY
TRBV11-2 | ASSWRTGSGTEAF
TRBV7-3 | ASSSRLSETQY
TRBV9 | ASSERQGSGNTIY
TRBV7-2 | ASSLWGQGERVTDTQY
TRBV5-4 | ASSQVTGGQPQH
TRBV6-6 | ASSTDRGRETQY
TRBV18 | ASSPGSQETQY
TRBV5-6 | ASSLVTGGAF
TRBV18 | ASSPGGDTEAF
TRBV7-3 | ASSLTSVAYNEQF
TRBV19 | ASSMSSGSYNEQF
TRBV7-9 | ASSLGTGLRLEQY
TRBV18 | ASSPRQENYGYT